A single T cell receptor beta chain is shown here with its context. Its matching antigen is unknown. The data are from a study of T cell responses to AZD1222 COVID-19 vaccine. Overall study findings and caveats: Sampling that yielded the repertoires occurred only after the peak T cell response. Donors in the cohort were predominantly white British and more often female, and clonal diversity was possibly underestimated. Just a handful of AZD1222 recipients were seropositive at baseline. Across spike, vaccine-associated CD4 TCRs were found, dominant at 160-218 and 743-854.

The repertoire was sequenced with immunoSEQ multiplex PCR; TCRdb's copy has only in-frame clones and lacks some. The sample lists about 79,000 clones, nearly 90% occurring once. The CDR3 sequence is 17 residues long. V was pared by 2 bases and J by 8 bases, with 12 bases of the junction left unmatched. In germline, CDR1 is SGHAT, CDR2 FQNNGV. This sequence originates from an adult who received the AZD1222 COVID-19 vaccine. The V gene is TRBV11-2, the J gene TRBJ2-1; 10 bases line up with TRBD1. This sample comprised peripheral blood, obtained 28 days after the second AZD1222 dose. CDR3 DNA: TGTGCCAGCAGCTTATATCCCCGAGACAGGGGGCGAGATGAGCAGTTCTTC. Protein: CASSLYPRDRGRDEQFF.